The clone carrying this T cell receptor (beta chain) was detected a few times. Its specificity is unknown. In germline, CDR1 is MGHRA, CDR2 YSYEKL. V was shortened by 1 base and J by 2 bases, with 9 bases between the two germline ends. There are 14 residues in the CDR3. Unique-molecular-identifier-tagged TCR beta cDNA libraries were used. One entry per CDR3 protein results from TCRdb running MiXCR on the PCR reads. The repertoire consists of approximately 730,000 distinct CDR3 sequences, with about half occurring once and the leading ten covering approximately 4.4%. The entry originates in a study of post-analysis software for immune sequencing data. In the study overall: The disease courses covered relapsing-remitting, secondary progressive and progressive-relapsing multiple sclerosis.

Study conclusions and caveats: The normalized Chao1 diversity of multiple sclerosis patients was significantly lower than that of controls. Controls had lower frequencies than patients of 4 or 5 TRBV segments, which included TRBV5-6, TRBV5-1 and TRBV20-1. The authors found that F measure strongly co-clustered same-batch samples.

The source material was blood. The rearrangement links TRBV4-1 to TRBJ2-7; maybe TRBD2 (6 bases). The receptor comes from a girl between 10 and 17 years old with multiple sclerosis. DNA for the CDR3: TGCGCCAGCAGCCAAGCGGGAGCCGCCTACGAGCAGTACTTC. The encoded protein is CASSQAGAAYEQYF.